Below, 13 T cell receptor beta chains from the same sample are listed, as sequenced in a study of T-cell memory formation after mild COVID-19. TCRdb reprocessed the 5' RACE reads with MiXCR, giving one entry per CDR3 protein. The sample comprises around 200,000 distinct CDR3 sequences, under 12% of which are singletons, and 2.5% to 3.5% rests with the top ten. Input material: PBMCs or a T cell subset sorted from them (not recorded which). These receptors came from a man aged 18 to 29 who had mild COVID-19 (a few samples of this study predate the infection). Cell type and time point are not known.

This clonotype has ten or more counts. The V gene is TRBV7-2, the J gene TRBJ2-2; no reliable D call. Germline V gene sequence: CDR1 SGHTA, CDR2 FQGNSA. CDR3 length equals 12 residues. Trimming left V 5 bases short and J 3 bases short, with 4 bases between. In DNA, the CDR3 is TGTGCCAGCAGCCTATACACCGGGGAGCTGTTTTTT. The encoded protein is CASSLYTGELFF. Using reference TRBV7-2 and TRBJ2-2 for the parts outside the CDR3, the full variable domain is GAGVSQSPSNKVTEKGKDVELRCDPISGHTALYWYRQSLGQGLEFLIYFQGNSAPDKSGLPSDRFSAERTGGSVSTLTIQRTQQEDSAVYLCASSLYTGELFFGEGSRLTVL.

The table lists this clonotype with a few counts. The chain couples TRBV7-9 to TRBJ2-5; D uncertain. Germline V lookup: CDR1 SEHNR, CDR2 FQNEAQ (reference sequence). The V end lost 4 bases, the J end lost 5 bases, and 8 bases lay between the germline ends. The CDR3 length is 12 residues. The CDR3 DNA sequence: TGTGCCAGCAGCTCCCGGGCGGAGACCCAGTACTTC. This gives the protein CASSSRAETQYF.

This clonotype was seen at least ten times. V usage is TRBV4-1 and J usage is TRBJ2-7; possibly TRBD1 or TRBD2 for D (5 bases each). The CDR3 is made up of 18 amino acids. The V gene lost 6 bases and the J gene lost 2 bases, with 26 bases spanning the gap. Germline V gene lookup returns CDR1 MGHRA and CDR2 YSYEKL. The CDR3 nucleotides are TGCGCCAGCAGTCTACACTTTCGAGCAGGGAGAGTAACCTACGAGCAGTACGTC. As protein: CASSLHFRAGRVTYEQYV.

The genes are TRBV29-1 and TRBJ2-7; a weak D match, TRBD2 (5 bases). V lost 6 bases and J 2 bases, leaving 17 bases between the germline ends. This CDR3 contains 14 residues. The germline V gene encodes CDR1 SQVTM and CDR2 ANQGSEA. CDR3 in amino acids: CSVNRGGGPYEQYF. As DNA, the CDR3 is TGCAGCGTCAACCGGGGTGGAGGACCCTACGAGCAGTACTTC.

This clonotype was recorded at least ten times. V gene TRBV6-2 or TRBV6-3 combines with J gene TRBJ2-7; D is ambiguous. Trimming removed 6 bases at V and 2 bases at J, with 8 bases between. Germline lookup yields CDR1 MNHEY and CDR2 SVGEGT. The CDR3 loop spans 12 amino acids. CDR3 sequence: CASSPGAYEQYV. CDR3 nucleotide sequence: TGTGCCAGCAGCCCCGGTGCCTACGAGCAGTACGTC.

A few counts support this clonotype. This chain links TRBV4-2 with TRBJ2-1; a weak D match, TRBD2 (7 bases). Germline CDR1 LGHNA, CDR2 YNFKEQ. The CDR3 contains 16 residues. Deletions cut 0 bases from V and 6 bases from J, with 15 bases between. CDR3 sequence: CASSQDLTAGANEQFF. CDR3 in DNA: TGTGCCAGCAGCCAAGATCTTACTGCGGGGGCCAATGAGCAGTTCTTC.

This chain connects TRBV3-1 to TRBJ2-1; a possible D gene is TRBD1 (6 bases). Trimming took 1 base from V and 9 from J, leaving 10 bases between them. This CDR3 has 13 residues. Germline V gives CDR1 LGHDT, CDR2 YNNKEL (reference sequence). As DNA, the CDR3 is TGTGCCAGCAGCCAAGTGGGACAACTTGAGCAGTTCTTC. Translating it yields CASSQVGQLEQFF.

This clonotype was detected once. V is TRBV6-2 or TRBV6-3 and J is TRBJ2-7; D is uncertain. V shed 7 bases and J shed 3 bases, with 16 bases lying between them. Germline CDR1 and CDR2: MNHEY and SVGEGT. This CDR3 region has 14 residues. In DNA, the CDR3 is TGTGCCAGCACCCCGCATGTACAGAGCTACGAGCAGTACTTC. Translation: CASTPHVQSYEQYF.

The chain carries TRBV6-2 or TRBV6-3 and TRBJ1-1; 9 nucleotides agree with TRBD1. Germline CDR1 is MNHEY and CDR2 is SVGEGT. V shed 4 bases and J 5 bases; nucleotides not matched to a gene: 5. There are 14 residues in the CDR3. The CDR3 sequence: CASSSQDRGTEAFF. The CDR3 nucleotides are TGTGCCAGCAGTTCCCAAGACAGGGGGACTGAAGCTTTCTTT.

This clonotype has only a few counts. V is TRBV4-1 and J is TRBJ2-3; D might be TRBD2 (6 bases). V lost 5 bases, J lost 0 bases, and 15 bases lay in between. CDR1 and CDR2 (germline): MGHRA, YSYEKL. The CDR3 is 16 residues long. CDR3 loop: CASSSGGVRSTDTQYF. The CDR3 region has the DNA TGCGCCAGCAGCTCCGGAGGGGTCCGGAGCACAGATACGCAGTATTTT.

The gene calls are TRBV7-2 and TRBJ2-7; TRBD2 agrees at 9 bases. After removal of 3 bases from V and 3 bases from J, the junction contained 6 bases not matched to a gene. Per the germline V gene, CDR1 is SGHTA and CDR2 is FQGNSA. The length of the CDR3 is 15 residues. For the CDR3, the DNA is TGTGCCAGCAGCTTTAGCGGGGGACCGTTCTACGAGCAGTACGTC. Its protein product is CASSFSGGPFYEQYV.

This clonotype was seen only a few times. The chain links TRBV20-1 to TRBJ2-1; the match to TRBD2 covers 12 bases. CDR1 is DFQATT and CDR2 is SNEGSKA in the germline V gene (reference sequence). Unmatched junction bases numbered 7, after V lost 6 bases and J lost 10 bases. The CDR3 runs to 13 residues. The CDR3 is CSANGLAGTEQFF. The CDR3 nucleotides are TGCAGTGCAAACGGACTAGCGGGGACAGAGCAGTTCTTC.

The chain has TRBV11-2 and TRBJ1-1; D is unclear. The V gene lost 5 bases and the J gene lost 1 base, with 8 bases spanning the gap. Germline V gene data show CDR1 as SGHAT and CDR2 as FQNNGV. The CDR3 spans 13 residues. The CDR3 reads CASSQQRNTEAFF. DNA of the CDR3: TGTGCCAGCAGCCAGCAGAGGAACACTGAAGCTTTCTTT.